This entry is about one T cell receptor (beta chain). This sample is drawn from a study of blood T cell repertoires in COVID-19. Participants, about 18 to 90 years old, spanned 24 US areas. CDR1 is GTSNPN, CDR2 SVGIG, per germline (reference sequence). V dropped 6 bases and J dropped 2; count of bases not matched to a gene: 8. The CDR3 sequence is 14 residues long. The repertoire was sequenced with immunoSEQ multiplex PCR; TCRdb's copy has only in-frame clones and lacks some. The table shows approximately 250,000 clones, with 80% to 95% occurring only once. This chain uses TRBV30 with TRBJ2-3, with 7 bases fitting TRBD1. Sequences were obtained from PBMCs or T cells enriched from blood (not recorded which). This sequence was found in a man in his forties or fifties who had been exposed to COVID-19. CDR3 coding DNA: TGTGCCTGTTACAGGGGACCCACCACAGATACGCAGTATTTT. This translates into CACYRGPTTDTQYF. The full variable domain, in which reference TRBV30 and TRBJ2-3 provide the parts outside the CDR3, is SQTIHQWPATLVQPVGSPLSLECTVEGTSNPNLYWYRQAAGRGLQLLFYSVGIGQISSEVPQNLSASRPQDRQFILSSKKLLLSDSGFYLCACYRGPTTDTQYFGPGTRLTVL.